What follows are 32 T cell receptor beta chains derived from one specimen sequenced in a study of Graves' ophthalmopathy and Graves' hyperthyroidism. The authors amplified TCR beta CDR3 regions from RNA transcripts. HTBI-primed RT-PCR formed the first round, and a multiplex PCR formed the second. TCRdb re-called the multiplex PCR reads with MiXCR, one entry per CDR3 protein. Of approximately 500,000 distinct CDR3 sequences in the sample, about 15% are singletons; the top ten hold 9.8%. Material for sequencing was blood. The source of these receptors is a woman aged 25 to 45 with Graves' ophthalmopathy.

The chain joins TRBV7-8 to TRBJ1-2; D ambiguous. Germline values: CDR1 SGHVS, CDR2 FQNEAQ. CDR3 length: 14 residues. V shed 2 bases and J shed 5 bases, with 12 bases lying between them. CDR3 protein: CASSLSEAVYGYTF. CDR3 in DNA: TGTGCCAGCAGCTTAAGCGAGGCAGTGTATGGCTACACCTTC. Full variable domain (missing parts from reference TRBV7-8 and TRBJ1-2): GAGVSQSPRYKVAKRGQDVALRCDPISGHVSLFWYQQALGQGPEFLTYFQNEAQLDKSGLPSDRFFAERPEGSVSTLKIQRTQQEDSAVYLCASSLSEAVYGYTFGSGTRLTVV.

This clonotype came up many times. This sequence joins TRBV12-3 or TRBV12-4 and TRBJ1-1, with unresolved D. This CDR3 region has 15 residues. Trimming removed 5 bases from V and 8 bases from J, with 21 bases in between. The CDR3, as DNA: TGTGCCAGCAGTCCTCTATCAGGTGTCGGACCGGAAGCTTTCTTT. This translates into CASSPLSGVGPEAFF.

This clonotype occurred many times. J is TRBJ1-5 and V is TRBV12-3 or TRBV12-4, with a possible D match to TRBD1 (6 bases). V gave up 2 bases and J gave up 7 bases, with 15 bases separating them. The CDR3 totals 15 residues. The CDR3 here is CASSLRLARGQPQHF. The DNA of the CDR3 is TGTGCCAGCAGTTTAAGGCTGGCAAGGGGGCAGCCCCAGCATTTT.

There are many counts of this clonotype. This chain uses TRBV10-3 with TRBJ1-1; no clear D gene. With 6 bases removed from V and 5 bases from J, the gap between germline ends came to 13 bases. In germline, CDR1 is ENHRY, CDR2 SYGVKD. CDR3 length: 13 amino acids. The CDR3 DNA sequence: TGTGCCATCAGCTGGAGCCTCTCGACTGAAGCTTTCTTT. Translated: CAISWSLSTEAFF.

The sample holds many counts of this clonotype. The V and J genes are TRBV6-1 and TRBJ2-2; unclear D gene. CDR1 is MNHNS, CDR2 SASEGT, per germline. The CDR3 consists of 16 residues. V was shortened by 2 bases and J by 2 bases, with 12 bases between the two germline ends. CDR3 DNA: TGTGCCAGCAGTGAATCGCAAACGGGTAACACCGGGGAGCTGTTTTTT. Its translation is CASSESQTGNTGELFF.

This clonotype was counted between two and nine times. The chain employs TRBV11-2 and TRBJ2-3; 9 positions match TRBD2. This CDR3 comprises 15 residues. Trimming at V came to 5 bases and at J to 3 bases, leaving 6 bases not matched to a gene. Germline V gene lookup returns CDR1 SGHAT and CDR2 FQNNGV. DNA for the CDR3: TGTGCCAGCAGCCGCGGGGGGGCCTCGACAGATACGCAGTATTTT. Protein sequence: CASSRGGASTDTQYF.

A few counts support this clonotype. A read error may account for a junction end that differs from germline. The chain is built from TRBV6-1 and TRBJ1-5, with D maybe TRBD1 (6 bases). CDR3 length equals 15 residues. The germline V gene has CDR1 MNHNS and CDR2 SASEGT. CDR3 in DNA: TGTGCCAGCAGACCCGACAGGTCGGGCAATCCGCCCCAGCATTTT. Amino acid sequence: CASRPDRSGNPPQHF.

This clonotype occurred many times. CDR3 DNA: TGCGCCAGCAGCCGGTCATCGCTATGGCAAGAGACCCAGTACTTC. It encodes CASSRSSLWQETQYF. The V gene is TRBV4-1, the J gene TRBJ2-5; no clear D gene. The CDR3 runs to 15 residues. V was shortened by 4 bases and J by 2 bases, with 14 bases between the two germline ends. The germline gives CDR1 MGHRA, CDR2 YSYEKL.

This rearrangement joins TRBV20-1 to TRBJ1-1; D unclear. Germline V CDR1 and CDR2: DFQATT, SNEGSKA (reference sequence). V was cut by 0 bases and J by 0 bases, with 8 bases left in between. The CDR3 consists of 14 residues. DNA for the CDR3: TGCAGTGCTAGAGATAGAAGGGTGAACACTGAAGCTTTCTTT. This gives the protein CSARDRRVNTEAFF.

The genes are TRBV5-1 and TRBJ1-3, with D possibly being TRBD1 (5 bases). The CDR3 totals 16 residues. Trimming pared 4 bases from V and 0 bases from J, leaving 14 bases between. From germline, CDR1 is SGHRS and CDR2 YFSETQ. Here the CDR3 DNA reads TGCGCCAGCAGCGGCAGGGTGTTGGGCTCTGGAAACACCATATATTTT. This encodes CASSGRVLGSGNTIYF. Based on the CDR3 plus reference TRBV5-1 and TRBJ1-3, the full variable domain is KAGVTQTPRYLIKTRGQQVTLSCSPISGHRSVSWYQQTPGQGLQFLFEYFSETQRNKGNFPGRFSGRQFSNSRSEMNVSTLELGDSALYLCASSGRVLGSGNTIYFGEGSWLTVV.

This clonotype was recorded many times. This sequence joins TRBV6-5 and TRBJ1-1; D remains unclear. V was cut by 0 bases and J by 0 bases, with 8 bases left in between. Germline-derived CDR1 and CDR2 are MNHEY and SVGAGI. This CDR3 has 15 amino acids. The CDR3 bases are TGTGCCAGCAGTTACTCTCACGGGCTGAACACTGAAGCTTTCTTT. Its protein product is CASSYSHGLNTEAFF.

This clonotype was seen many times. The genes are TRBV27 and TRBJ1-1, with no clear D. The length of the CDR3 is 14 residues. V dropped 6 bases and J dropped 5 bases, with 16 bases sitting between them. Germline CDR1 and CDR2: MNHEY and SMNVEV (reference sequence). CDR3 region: CASSSTSSRTEAFF. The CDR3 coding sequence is TGTGCCAGCAGCTCCACTTCAAGCCGGACTGAAGCTTTCTTT.

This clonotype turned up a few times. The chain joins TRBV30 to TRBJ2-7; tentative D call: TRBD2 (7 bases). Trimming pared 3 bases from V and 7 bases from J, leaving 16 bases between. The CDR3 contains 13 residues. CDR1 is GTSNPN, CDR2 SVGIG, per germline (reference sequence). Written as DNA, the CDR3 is TGTGCCTGGAGAGCGGGACACTTGGGGGAGCAGTACTTC. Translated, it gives CAWRAGHLGEQYF.

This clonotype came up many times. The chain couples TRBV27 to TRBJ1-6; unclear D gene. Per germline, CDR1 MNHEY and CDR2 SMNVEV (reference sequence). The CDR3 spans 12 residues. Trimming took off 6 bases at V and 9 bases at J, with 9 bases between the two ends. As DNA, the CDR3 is TGTGCCAGCAGGGAGCGGAGTTCACCCCTCCACTTT. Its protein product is CASRERSSPLHF.

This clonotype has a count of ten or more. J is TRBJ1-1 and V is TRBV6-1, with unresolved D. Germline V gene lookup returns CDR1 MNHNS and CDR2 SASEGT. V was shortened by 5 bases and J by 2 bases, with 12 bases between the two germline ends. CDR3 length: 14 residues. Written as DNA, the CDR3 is TGTGCCAGCAGTACCCTCGCGGTTAACACTGAAGCTTTCTTT. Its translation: CASSTLAVNTEAFF.

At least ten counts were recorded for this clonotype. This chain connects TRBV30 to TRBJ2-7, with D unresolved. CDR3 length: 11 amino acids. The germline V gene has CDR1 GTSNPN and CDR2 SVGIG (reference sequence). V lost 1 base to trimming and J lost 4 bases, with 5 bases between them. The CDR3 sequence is CAWSGDYEQYF. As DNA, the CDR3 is TGTGCCTGGAGTGGGGATTACGAGCAGTACTTC.

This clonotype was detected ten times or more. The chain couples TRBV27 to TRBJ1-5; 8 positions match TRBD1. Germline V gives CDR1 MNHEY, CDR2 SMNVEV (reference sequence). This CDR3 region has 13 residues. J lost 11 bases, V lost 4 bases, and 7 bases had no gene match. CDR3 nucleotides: TGTGCCAGCAGTTGGGGACAGGCCGGAGCCCAGCATTTT. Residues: CASSWGQAGAQHF.

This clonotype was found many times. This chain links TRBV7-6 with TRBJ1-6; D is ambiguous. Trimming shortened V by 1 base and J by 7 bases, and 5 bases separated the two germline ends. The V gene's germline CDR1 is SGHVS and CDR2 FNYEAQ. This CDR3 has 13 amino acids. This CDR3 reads CASSLDENSPLHF. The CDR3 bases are TGTGCCAGCAGCTTAGATGAGAATTCACCCCTCCACTTT.

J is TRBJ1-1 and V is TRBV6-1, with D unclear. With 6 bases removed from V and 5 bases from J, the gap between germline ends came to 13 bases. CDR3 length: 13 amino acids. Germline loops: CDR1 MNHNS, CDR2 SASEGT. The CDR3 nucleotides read TGTGCCAGCAGATCAGACGGAGCGACTGAAGCTTTCTTT. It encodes CASRSDGATEAFF.

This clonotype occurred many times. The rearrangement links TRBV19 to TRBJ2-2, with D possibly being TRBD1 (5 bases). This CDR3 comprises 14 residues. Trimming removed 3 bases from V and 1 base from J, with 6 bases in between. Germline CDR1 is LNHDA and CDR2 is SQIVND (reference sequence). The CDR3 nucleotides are TGTGCCAGTAGTATGGACAAGAACACCGGGGAGCTGTTTTTT. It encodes CASSMDKNTGELFF.

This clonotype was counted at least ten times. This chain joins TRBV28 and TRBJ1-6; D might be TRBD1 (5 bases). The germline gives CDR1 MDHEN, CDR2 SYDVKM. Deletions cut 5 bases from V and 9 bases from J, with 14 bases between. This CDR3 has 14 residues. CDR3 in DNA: TGTGCCAGCAGTCATATCGAAGGGGCTTCACCCCTCCACTTT. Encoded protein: CASSHIEGASPLHF.

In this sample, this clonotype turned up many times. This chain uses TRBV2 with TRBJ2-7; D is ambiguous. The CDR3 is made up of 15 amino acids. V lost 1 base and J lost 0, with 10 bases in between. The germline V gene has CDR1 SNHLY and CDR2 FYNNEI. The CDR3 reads CASSEVQASSYEQYF. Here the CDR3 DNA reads TGTGCCAGCAGTGAAGTCCAGGCCAGCTCCTACGAGCAGTACTTC.

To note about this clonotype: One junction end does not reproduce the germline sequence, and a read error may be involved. In nucleotides, the CDR3 is TGTGCCAGCAGCCCGGGACACATCACTGAAGCTGTCTTT. Translation gives CASSPGHITEAVF. The rearrangement links TRBV5-6 to TRBJ1-1, with D tentatively TRBD1 (6 bases). Germline values: CDR1 SGHDT, CDR2 YYEEEE. The CDR3 loop spans 13 amino acids.

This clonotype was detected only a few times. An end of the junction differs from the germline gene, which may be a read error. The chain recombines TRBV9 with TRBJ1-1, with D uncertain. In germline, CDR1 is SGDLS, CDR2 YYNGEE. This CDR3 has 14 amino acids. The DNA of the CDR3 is TGTGCCAGCAGCGTAGCGCTCGGGGAGTATGAATCTTTCTTT. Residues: CASSVALGEYESFF.

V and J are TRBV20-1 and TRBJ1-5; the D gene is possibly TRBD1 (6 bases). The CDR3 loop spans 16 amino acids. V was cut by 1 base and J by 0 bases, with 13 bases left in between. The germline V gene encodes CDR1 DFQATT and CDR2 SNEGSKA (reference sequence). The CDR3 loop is CSARAGALYSNQPQHF. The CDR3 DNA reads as TGCAGTGCTAGAGCAGGGGCCCTATATAGCAATCAGCCCCAGCATTTT.

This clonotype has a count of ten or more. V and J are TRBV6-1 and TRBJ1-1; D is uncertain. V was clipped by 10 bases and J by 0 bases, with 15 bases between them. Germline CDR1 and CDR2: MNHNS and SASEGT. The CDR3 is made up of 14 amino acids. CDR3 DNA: TGTGCCACCTCAAGGGAGTCCTTGAACACTGAAGCTTTCTTT. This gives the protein CATSRESLNTEAFF.

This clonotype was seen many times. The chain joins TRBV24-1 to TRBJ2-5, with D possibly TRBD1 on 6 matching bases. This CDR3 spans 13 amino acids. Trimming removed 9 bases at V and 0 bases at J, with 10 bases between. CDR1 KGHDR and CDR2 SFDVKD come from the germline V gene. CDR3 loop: CATSDRYQETQYF. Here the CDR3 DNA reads TGTGCCACCTCCGACAGGTACCAAGAGACCCAGTACTTC.

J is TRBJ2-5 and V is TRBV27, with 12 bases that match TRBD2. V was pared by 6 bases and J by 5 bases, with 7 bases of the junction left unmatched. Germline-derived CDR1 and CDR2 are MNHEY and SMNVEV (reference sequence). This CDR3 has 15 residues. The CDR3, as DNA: TGTGCCAGCAGACTAGCGGGAGGCGGGTGGGAGACCCAGTACTTC. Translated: CASRLAGGGWETQYF.

The CDR3 loop is CASSVHPGNYNSPLHF. The CDR3 region has the DNA TGTGCCAGCAGCGTACACCCGGGAAACTATAATTCACCCCTCCACTTT. V usage is TRBV7-3 and J usage is TRBJ1-6; D ambiguous. V shed 5 bases and J shed 3 bases, with 14 bases lying between them. Germline-derived CDR1 and CDR2 are SGHTA and FQGTGA. The CDR3 runs to 16 residues.

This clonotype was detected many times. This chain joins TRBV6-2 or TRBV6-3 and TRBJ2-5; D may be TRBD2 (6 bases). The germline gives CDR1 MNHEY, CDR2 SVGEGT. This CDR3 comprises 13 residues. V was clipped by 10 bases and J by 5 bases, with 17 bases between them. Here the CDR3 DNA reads TGTGCCAACGGGAACGGCGGGATGGAGACCCAGTACTTC. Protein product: CANGNGGMETQYF.

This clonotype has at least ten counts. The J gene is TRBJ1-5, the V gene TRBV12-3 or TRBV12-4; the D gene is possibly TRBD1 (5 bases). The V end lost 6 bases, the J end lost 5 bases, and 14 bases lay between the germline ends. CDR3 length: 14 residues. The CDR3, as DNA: TGTGCCAGCAGACAGGTCGGCGGGGATCAGCCCCAGCATTTT. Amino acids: CASRQVGGDQPQHF.

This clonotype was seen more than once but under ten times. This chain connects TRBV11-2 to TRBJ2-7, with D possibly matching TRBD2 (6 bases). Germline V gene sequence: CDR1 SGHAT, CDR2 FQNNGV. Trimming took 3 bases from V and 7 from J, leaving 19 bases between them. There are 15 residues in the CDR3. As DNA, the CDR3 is TGTGCCAGCAGCTTGAATAGCGGCCCGCGGGGAGAGCAGTACTTC. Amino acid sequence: CASSLNSGPRGEQYF.